The rows below give T cell receptor beta chains drawn from one sample of a study of cytomegalovirus exposure and HLA in healthy donors. Libraries were prepared by immunoSEQ multiplex PCR; TCRdb keeps only in-frame clonotypes and omits some of them. Found here are just under 65,000 clones, approximately 95% of them singletons; the top ten hold about 7%. The sequenced sample consisted of PBMCs. The source of these receptors is a woman aged 18-29 years in good health and CMV-seropositive. Each CDR3 is given with its conserved first and last residue. D genes are given only for firm matches. Clone sizes are given selectively: once, few, many, or a class where the clone is expanded.

len	v_gene	j_gene	abundance	d_gene	CDR3nt	CDR3aa
15	TRBV6-6	TRBJ2-2	NA	NA	TGTGCCAGCAGTCAACTCCGGGGGAACACCGGGGAGCTGTTTTTT	CASSQLRGNTGELFF
11	TRBV21-1	TRBJ2-7	NA	NA	TGTGCCAGCAGCCCACCGCAGGGGCAGTACTTC	CASSPPQGQYF
14	TRBV9	TRBJ1-1	NA	NA	TGTGCCAGCAGCGAAAGAACAGGGTTCACTGAAGCTTTCTTT	CASSERTGFTEAFF
13	TRBV9	TRBJ2-5	NA	TRBD2	TGTGCCAGCAGCGTACGGGGGGAAGAGACCCAGTACTTC	CASSVRGEETQYF
15	TRBV28	TRBJ2-7	NA	NA	TGTGCCAGCAGTTTGGCGGGGCCATGGGGTTACGAGCAGTACTTC	CASSLAGPWGYEQYF
15	TRBV2	TRBJ2-1	once	TRBD1	TGTGCCAGCCCGCCTAGGGACAGGGGGCTCAATGAGCAGTTCTTC	CASPPRDRGLNEQFF
16	TRBV27	TRBJ2-5	NA	TRBD2	TGTGCCAGCAGCCCACTAGCGGGGGTCTCACAAGAGACCCAGTACTTC	CASSPLAGVSQETQYF
16	TRBV29-1	TRBJ2-7	NA	TRBD2	TGCAGCGTTGAAGGCTCAACTAGCGGGCATCCCTACGAGCAGTACTTC	CSVEGSTSGHPYEQYF
18	TRBV6-1	TRBJ2-1	NA	TRBD2	TGTGCCAGCAGTGAAGCAAGAACGGCGGGAGCAGGATACAATGAGCAGTTCTTC	CASSEARTAGAGYNEQFF
15	TRBV6-4	TRBJ2-3	NA	NA	TGTGCCAGCAGTCTTTCGGGGGGCGGGACAGATACGCAGTATTTT	CASSLSGGGTDTQYF
14	TRBV11-3	TRBJ2-3	NA	NA	TGTGCCAGCAGCTTATCCAGTAGCACAGATACGCAGTATTTT	CASSLSSSTDTQYF
17	TRBV27	TRBJ2-5	NA	TRBD1	TGTGCCAGCAGTTTATGGGGGGATCGGACAGGGGTAGGGACCCAGTACTTC	CASSLWGDRTGVGTQYF
13	TRBV19	TRBJ1-2	NA	TRBD1	TGTGCCAGTAGAGCGGGGACAGGGCATGGCTACACCTTC	CASRAGTGHGYTF
16	TRBV27	TRBJ2-1	NA	TRBD2	TGTGCCAGCTCCGGGAGATTAGCGGGAATTAACAATGAGCAGTTCTTC	CASSGRLAGINNEQFF
13	TRBV27	TRBJ2-5	NA	NA	TGTGCCAGCAGTTTTGCACCGCAGGAGACCCAGTACTTC	CASSFAPQETQYF
15	TRBV15	TRBJ2-2	NA	NA	TGTGCCACCAGCAGAGTCGCGGGGGCGACCGGGGAGCTGTTTTTT	CATSRVAGATGELFF
14	TRBV11-2	TRBJ2-7	NA	NA	TGTGCCAGCAGCTTAGATTTGTCTGTTTACGAGCAGTACTTC	CASSLDLSVYEQYF
13	TRBV6-5	TRBJ1-1	NA	NA	TGTGCCAGCAGATTCGGGATTGGGACTGAAGCTTTCTTT	CASRFGIGTEAFF
14	TRBV27	TRBJ1-6	NA	NA	TGTGCCAGCAGTCCCGGGACACTTAATTCACCCCTCCACTTT	CASSPGTLNSPLHF
12	TRBV19	TRBJ1-1	NA	NA	TGTGCCAGTAGTTACAGGGACACTGAAGCTTTCTTT	CASSYRDTEAFF
14	TRBV6-4	TRBJ2-2	medium-sized	TRBD2	TGTGCCAGCAGTGACGGGACTAGCACCGGGGAGCTGTTTTTT	CASSDGTSTGELFF
13	TRBV30	TRBJ1-1	NA	TRBD1	TGTGCTAGTTCACAGGGGCCCGACACTGAAGCTTTCTTT	CASSQGPDTEAFF
15	TRBV6-6	TRBJ2-7	NA	NA	TGTGCCAGCAGTTACTCTGGGCAGGGTAGAGACGAGCAGTACTTC	CASSYSGQGRDEQYF
17	TRBV7-2	TRBJ2-1	NA	NA	TGTGCCAGCAGCGAAGATTTAGGGGCCCTATGGGGGGATGAGCAGTTCTTC	CASSEDLGALWGDEQFF
12	TRBV10-3	TRBJ1-2	few	TRBD1	TGTGCCATACTACAGGGGTTGGGTGGCTACACCTTC	CAILQGLGGYTF
15	TRBV4-3	TRBJ2-7	few	NA	TGCGCCAGCAGCCAAGATCTCGGGGGAGGTACCGAGCAGTACTTC	CASSQDLGGGTEQYF
12	TRBV28	TRBJ2-7	NA	NA	TGTGCCAGCAGACGTAACAGACACGAGCAGTACTTC	CASRRNRHEQYF
15	TRBV6-6	TRBJ2-7	NA	TRBD1	TGTGCCAGCAGTCCCGGTACCGGGACAGGGAACGAGCAGTACTTC	CASSPGTGTGNEQYF
14	TRBV28	TRBJ2-7	NA	TRBD1	TGTGCCAGCAGGGGCTCGGGACAGGGGTACGAGCAGTACTTC	CASRGSGQGYEQYF
11	TRBV9	TRBJ2-5	NA	NA	TGTGCCAGCAGCACCGGAGAGACCCAGTACTTC	CASSTGETQYF
11	TRBV30	TRBJ2-7	NA	NA	TGTGCCTGGAGTCCCGGGGTCGAGCAGTACTTC	CAWSPGVEQYF
11	TRBV10-3	TRBJ2-1	NA	TRBD2	TGTGCCATCAGAATGGGGGGGGAGCAGTTCTTC	CAIRMGGEQFF
12	TRBV7-9	TRBJ2-7	NA	TRBD2	TGTGCCAGCAGCGGCGGGGGTCTGGAGCAGTACTTC	CASSGGGLEQYF
12	TRBV19	TRBJ2-7	NA	NA	TGTGCCAGTAGTATAATACTCGGCGAGCAGTACTTC	CASSIILGEQYF
16	TRBV7-9	TRBJ2-3	NA	TRBD1	TGTGCCAGCAGCTCCTCATCGGGCAGGGGGCCAGATACGCAGTATTTT	CASSSSSGRGPDTQYF